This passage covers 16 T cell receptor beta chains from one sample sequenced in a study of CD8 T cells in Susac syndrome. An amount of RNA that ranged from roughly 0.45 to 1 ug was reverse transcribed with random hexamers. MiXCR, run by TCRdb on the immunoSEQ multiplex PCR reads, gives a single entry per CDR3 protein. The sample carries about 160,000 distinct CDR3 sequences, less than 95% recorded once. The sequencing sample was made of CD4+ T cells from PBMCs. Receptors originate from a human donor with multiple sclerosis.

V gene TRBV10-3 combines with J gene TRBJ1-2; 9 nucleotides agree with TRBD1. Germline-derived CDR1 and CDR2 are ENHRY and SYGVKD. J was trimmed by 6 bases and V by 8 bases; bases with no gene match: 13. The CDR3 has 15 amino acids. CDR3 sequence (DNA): TGTGCCATCCGTCCCGTAAATGGACAGGGGCATGGCTACACCTTC. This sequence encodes CAIRPVNGQGHGYTF.

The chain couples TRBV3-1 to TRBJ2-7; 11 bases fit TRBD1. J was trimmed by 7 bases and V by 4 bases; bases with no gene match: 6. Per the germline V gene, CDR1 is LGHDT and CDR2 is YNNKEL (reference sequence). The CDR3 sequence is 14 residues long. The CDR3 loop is CASSPGTGGREQYF. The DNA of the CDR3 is TGTGCCAGCAGCCCCGGGACAGGGGGTAGGGAGCAGTACTTC.

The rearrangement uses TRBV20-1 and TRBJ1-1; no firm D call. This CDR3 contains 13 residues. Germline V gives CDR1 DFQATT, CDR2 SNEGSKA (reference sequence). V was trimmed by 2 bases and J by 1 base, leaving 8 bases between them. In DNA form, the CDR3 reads TGCAGTGCTAGATCCCAACCGAACACTGAAGCTTTCTTT. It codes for CSARSQPNTEAFF.

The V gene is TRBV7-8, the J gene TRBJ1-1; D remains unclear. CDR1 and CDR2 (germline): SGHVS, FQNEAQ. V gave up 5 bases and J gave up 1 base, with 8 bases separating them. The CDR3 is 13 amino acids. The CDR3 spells CASSRQPNTEAFF. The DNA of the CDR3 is TGTGCCAGCAGCCGGCAGCCGAACACTGAAGCTTTCTTT. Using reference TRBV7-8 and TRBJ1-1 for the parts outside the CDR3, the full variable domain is GAGVSQSPRYKVAKRGQDVALRCDPISGHVSLFWYQQALGQGPEFLTYFQNEAQLDKSGLPSDRFFAERPEGSVSTLKIQRTQQEDSAVYLCASSRQPNTEAFFGQGTRLTVV.

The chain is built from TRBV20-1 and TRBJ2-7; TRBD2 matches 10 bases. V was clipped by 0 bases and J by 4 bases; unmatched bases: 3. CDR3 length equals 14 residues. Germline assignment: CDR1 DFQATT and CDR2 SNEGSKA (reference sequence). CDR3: CSARDPSGSYEQYF. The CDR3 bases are TGCAGTGCTAGAGACCCTAGCGGGAGTTACGAGCAGTACTTC.

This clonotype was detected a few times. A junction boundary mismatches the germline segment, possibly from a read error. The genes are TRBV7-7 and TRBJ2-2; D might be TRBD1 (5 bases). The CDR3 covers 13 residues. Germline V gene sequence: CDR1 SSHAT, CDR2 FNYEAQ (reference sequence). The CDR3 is CATSKGHNGELFF. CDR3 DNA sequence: TGTGCCACCAGCAAGGGGCATAACGGGGAGCTGTTTTTT. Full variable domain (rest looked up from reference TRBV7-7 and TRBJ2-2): GAGVSQSPRYKVTKRGQDVTLRCDPISSHATLYWYQQALGQGPEFLTYFNYEAQPDKSGLPSDRFSAERPEGSISTLTIQRTEQRDSAMYRCATSKGHNGELFFGEGSRLTVL.

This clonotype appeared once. As DNA, the CDR3 is TGTGCCAGCAGCACGACCCTTGACAGGCTGCCCGCCGGGGGCTACACCTTC. It is translated as CASSTTLDRLPAGGYTF. This chain joins TRBV7-2 and TRBJ1-2, with TRBD1 as a possible D gene (6 bases). The CDR3 loop spans 17 amino acids. Germline CDR1 is SGHTA and CDR2 is FQGNSA. V was pared by 5 bases and J by 8 bases, with 27 bases between.

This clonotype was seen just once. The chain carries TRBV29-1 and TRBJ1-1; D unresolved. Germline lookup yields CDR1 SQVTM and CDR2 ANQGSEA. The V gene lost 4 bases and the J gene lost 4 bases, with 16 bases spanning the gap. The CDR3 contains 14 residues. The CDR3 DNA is TGCAGCGTTGTAGGGATCTCTGTGGGCACTGAAGCTTTCTTT. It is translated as CSVVGISVGTEAFF.

The CDR3 spells CSAPLLQGAGSTEAFF. The CDR3 DNA is TGCAGTGCCCCTCTTCTCCAGGGGGCTGGGAGCACTGAAGCTTTCTTT. V usage is TRBV20-1 and J usage is TRBJ1-1; 8 nucleotides match TRBD1. CDR1 is DFQATT and CDR2 is SNEGSKA in the germline V gene (reference sequence). The CDR3 runs 16 residues. The ends lost 6 bases at V and 4 bases at J; junction bases unmatched: 16.

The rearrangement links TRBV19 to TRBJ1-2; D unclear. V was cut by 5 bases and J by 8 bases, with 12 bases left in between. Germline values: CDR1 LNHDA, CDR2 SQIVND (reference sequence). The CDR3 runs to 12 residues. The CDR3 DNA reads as TGTGCCAGTAGTTTCTGGGATGAAGGCTACACCTTC. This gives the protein CASSFWDEGYTF. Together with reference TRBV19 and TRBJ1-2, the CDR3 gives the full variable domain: DGGITQSPKYLFRKEGQNVTLSCEQNLNHDAMYWYRQDPGQGLRLIYYSQIVNDFQKGDIAEGYSVSREKKESFPLTVTSAQKNPTAFYLCASSFWDEGYTFGSGTRLTVV.

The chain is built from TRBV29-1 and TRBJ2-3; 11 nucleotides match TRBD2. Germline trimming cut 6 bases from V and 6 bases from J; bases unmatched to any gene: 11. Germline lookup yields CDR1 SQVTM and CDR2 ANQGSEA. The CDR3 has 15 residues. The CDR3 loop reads CSVRGLAVDGDTQYF. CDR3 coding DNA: TGCAGCGTGAGGGGACTAGCGGTGGACGGGGATACGCAGTATTTT.

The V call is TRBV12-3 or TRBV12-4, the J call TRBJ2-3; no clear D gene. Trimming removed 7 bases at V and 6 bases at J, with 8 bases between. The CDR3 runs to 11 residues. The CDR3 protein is CASTWGDTQYF. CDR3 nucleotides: TGTGCCAGCACTTGGGGTGATACGCAGTATTTT.

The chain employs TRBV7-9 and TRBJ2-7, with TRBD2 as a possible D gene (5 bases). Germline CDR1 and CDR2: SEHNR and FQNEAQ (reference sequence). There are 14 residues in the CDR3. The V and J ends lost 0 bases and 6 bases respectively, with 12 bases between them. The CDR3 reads CASSLATGKGEQYF. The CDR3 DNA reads TGTGCCAGCAGCTTAGCGACCGGGAAGGGCGAGCAGTACTTC. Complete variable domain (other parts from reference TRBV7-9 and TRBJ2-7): DTGVSQNPRHKITKRGQNVTFRCDPISEHNRLYWYRQTLGQGPEFLTYFQNEAQLEKSRLLSDRFSAERPKGSFSTLEIQRTEQGDSAMYLCASSLATGKGEQYFGPGTRLTVT.

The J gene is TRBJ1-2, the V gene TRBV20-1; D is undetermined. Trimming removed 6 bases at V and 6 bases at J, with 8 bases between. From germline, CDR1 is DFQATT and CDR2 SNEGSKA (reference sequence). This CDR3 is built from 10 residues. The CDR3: CSAAGNGYTF. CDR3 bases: TGCAGTGCCGCCGGCAATGGCTACACCTTC.

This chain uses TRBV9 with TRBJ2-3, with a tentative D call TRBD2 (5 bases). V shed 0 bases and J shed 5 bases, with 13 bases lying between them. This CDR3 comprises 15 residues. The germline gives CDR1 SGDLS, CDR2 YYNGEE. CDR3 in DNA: TGTGCCAGCAGCGTAGGAGGGAGTAGGATAGATACGCAGTATTTT. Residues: CASSVGGSRIDTQYF. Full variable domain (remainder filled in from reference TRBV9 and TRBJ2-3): DSGVTQTPKHLITATGQRVTLRCSPRSGDLSVYWYQQSLDQGLQFLIQYYNGEERAKGNILERFSAQQFPDLHSELNLSSLELGDSALYFCASSVGGSRIDTQYFGPGTRLTVL.

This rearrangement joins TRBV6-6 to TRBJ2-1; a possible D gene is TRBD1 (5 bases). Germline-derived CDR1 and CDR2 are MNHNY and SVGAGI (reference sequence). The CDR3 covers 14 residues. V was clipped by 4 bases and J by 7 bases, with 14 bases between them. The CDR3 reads CASSFTRETNEQFF. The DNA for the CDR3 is TGTGCCAGCAGTTTTACCAGGGAAACGAATGAGCAGTTCTTC.